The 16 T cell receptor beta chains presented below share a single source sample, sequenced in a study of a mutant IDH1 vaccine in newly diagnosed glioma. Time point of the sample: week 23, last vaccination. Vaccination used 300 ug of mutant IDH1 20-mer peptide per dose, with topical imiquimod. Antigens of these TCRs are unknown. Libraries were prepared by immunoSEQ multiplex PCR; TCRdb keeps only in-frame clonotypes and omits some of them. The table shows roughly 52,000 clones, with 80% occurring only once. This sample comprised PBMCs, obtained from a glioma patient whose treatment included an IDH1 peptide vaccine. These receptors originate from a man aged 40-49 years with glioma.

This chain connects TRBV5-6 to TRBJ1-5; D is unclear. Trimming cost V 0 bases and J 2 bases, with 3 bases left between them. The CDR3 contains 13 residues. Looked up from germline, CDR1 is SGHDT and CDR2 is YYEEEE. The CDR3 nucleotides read TGTGCCAGCAGCTTGGCAGGCAATCAGCCCCAGCATTTT. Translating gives CASSLAGNQPQHF.

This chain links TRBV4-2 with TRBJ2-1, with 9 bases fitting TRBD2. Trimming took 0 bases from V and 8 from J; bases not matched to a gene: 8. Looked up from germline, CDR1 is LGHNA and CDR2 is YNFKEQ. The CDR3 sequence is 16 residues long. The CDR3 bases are TGTGCCAGCAGCCAAGATAGGGCGGGGGGGCCCGATGAGCAGTTCTTC. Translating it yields CASSQDRAGGPDEQFF.

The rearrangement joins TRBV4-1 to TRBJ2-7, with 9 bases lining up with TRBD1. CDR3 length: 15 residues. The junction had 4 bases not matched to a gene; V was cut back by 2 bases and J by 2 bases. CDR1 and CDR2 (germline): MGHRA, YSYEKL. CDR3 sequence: CASSQPRDRAYEQYF. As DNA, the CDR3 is TGCGCCAGCAGCCAACCCCGGGACAGGGCCTACGAGCAGTACTTC.

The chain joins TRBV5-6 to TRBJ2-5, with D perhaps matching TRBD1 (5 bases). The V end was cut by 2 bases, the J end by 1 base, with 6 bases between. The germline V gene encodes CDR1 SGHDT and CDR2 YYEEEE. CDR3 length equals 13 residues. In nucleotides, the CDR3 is TGTGCCAGCAGCTTTGACAGCCAAGAGACCCAGTACTTC. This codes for CASSFDSQETQYF.

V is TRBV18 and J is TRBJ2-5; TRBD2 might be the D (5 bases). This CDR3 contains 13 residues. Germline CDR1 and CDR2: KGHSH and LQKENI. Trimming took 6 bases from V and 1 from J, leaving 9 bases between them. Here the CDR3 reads CASSPGVQETQYF. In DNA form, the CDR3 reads TGTGCCAGCTCTCCCGGGGTCCAAGAGACCCAGTACTTC. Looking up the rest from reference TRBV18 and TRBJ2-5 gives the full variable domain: NAGVMQNPRHLVRRRGQEARLRCSPMKGHSHVYWYRQLPEEGLKFMVYLQKENIIDESGMPKERFSAEFPKEGPSILRIQQVVRGDSAAYFCASSPGVQETQYFGPGTRLLVL.

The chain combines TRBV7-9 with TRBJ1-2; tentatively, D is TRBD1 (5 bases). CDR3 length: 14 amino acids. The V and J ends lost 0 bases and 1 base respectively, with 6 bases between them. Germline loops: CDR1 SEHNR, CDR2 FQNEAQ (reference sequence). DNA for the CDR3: TGTGCCAGCAGCTTAGCACAGGTTAACTATGGCTACACCTTC. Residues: CASSLAQVNYGYTF.

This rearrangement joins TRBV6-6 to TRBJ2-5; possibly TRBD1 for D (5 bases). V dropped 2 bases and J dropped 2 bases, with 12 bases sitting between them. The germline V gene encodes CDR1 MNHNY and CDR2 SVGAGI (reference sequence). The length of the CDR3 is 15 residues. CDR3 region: CASSYGRQTQETQYF. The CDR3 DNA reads TGTGCCAGCAGTTACGGCCGACAGACACAAGAGACCCAGTACTTC.

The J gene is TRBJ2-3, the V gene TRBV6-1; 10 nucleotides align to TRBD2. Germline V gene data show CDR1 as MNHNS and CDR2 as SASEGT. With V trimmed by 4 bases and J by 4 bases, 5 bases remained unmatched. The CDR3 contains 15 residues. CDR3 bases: TGTGCCAGCAGTGTTGCTAGCGGGGGAGCAGATACGCAGTATTTT. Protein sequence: CASSVASGGADTQYF.

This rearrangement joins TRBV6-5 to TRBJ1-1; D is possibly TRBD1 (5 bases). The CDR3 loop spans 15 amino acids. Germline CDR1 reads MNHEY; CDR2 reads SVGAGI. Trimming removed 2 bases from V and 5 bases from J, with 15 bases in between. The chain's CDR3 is CASSYPSGRGTEAFF. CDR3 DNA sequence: TGTGCCAGCAGTTACCCCTCAGGGCGAGGAACTGAAGCTTTCTTT.

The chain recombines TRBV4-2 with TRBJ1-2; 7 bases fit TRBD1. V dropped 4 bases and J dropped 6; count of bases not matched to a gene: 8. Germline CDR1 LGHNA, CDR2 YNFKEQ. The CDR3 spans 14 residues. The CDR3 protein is CASSRRGGADGYTF. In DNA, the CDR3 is TGTGCCAGCAGCCGACGAGGGGGCGCGGATGGCTACACCTTC.

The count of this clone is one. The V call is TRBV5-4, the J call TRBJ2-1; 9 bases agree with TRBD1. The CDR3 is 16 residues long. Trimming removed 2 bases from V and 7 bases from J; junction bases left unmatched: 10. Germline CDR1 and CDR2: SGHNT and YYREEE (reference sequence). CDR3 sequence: CASSLRTGGRGNEQFF. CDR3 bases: TGTGCCAGCAGCTTACGAACAGGGGGCAGGGGAAATGAGCAGTTCTTC.

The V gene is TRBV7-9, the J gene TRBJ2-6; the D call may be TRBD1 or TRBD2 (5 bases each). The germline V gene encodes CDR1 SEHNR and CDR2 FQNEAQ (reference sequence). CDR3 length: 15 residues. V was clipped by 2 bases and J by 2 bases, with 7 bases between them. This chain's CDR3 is CASSLRDPGANVLTF. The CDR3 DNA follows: TGTGCCAGCAGCTTAAGGGACCCTGGGGCCAACGTCCTGACTTTC. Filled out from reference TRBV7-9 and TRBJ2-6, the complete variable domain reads DTGVSQNPRHKITKRGQNVTFRCDPISEHNRLYWYRQTLGQGPEFLTYFQNEAQLEKSRLLSDRFSAERPKGSFSTLEIQRTEQGDSAMYLCASSLRDPGANVLTFGAGSRLTVL.

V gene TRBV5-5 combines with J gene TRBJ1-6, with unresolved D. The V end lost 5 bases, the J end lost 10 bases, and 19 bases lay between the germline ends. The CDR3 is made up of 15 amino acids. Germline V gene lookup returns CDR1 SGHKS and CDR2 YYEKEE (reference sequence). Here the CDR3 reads CASSPSGNGMSPLHF. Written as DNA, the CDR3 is TGTGCCAGCAGTCCCTCAGGCAACGGGATGTCACCCCTCCACTTT.

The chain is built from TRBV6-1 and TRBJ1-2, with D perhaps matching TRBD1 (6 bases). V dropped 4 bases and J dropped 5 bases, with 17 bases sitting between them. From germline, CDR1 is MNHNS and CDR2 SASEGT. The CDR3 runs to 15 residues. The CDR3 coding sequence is TGTGCCAGCAGTGCCGTACAGGGAATGGGGTATGGCTACACCTTC. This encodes CASSAVQGMGYGYTF.

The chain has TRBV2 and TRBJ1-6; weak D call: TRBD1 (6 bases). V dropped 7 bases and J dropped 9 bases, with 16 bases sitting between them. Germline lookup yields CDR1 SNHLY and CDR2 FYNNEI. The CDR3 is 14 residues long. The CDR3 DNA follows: TGTGCCAGCACCAGCCAGGACAGAACTTCACCCCTCCACTTT. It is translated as CASTSQDRTSPLHF.

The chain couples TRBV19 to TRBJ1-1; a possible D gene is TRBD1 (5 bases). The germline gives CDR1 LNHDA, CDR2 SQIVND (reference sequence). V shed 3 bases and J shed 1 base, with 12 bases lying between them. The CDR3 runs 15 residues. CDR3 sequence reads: CASSMAGRENTEAFF. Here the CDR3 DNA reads TGTGCCAGTAGTATGGCAGGGAGAGAGAACACTGAAGCTTTCTTT.